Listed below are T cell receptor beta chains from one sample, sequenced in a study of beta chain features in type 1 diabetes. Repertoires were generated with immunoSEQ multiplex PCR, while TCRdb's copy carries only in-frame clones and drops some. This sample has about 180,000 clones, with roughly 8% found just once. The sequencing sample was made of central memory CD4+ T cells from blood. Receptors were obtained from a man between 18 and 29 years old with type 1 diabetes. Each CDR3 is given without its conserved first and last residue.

CDR3aa: ASSRQSYEQY; j_gene: TRBJ2-7; v_gene: TRBV18
CDR3aa: AWTVWSGTEAF; j_gene: TRBJ1-1; v_gene: TRBV30
CDR3aa: ASSLEAGWNQPQH; j_gene: TRBJ1-5; v_gene: TRBV28
CDR3aa: ASSQYSIGTAYQETQY; j_gene: TRBJ2-5; v_gene: TRBV23-1
CDR3aa: SVDWTVNKETQY; j_gene: TRBJ2-5; v_gene: TRBV29-1
CDR3aa: ASSSTGGLGSYEQY; j_gene: TRBJ2-7; v_gene: TRBV19
CDR3aa: ASSVMASGGPDTQY; j_gene: TRBJ2-3; v_gene: TRBV7-2
CDR3aa: ASSGQGIEKLF; j_gene: TRBJ1-4; v_gene: TRBV6-6
CDR3aa: AWSAGNSGNTIY; j_gene: TRBJ1-3; v_gene: TRBV30
CDR3aa: ASSSRGRLNTEAF; j_gene: TRBJ1-1; v_gene: TRBV13
CDR3aa: ASSSGLAPAYNEQF; j_gene: TRBJ2-1; v_gene: TRBV19